These T cell receptor beta chains were read from a single sample in a study of cytomegalovirus exposure and HLA in healthy donors. Libraries were prepared by immunoSEQ multiplex PCR; TCRdb keeps only in-frame clonotypes and omits some of them. This table has 150,000 to 250,000 clones, roughly four fifths appearing once. The sequenced material came from PBMCs. The receptors were sampled from a man aged 25 to 45 in good health and CMV-seronegative. Both conserved end residues are part of each CDR3. D genes are given only for firm matches. For some rows the clone size is stated as once, few or many, or as a class when expanded; others skip it.

V: TRBV11-1
J: TRBJ2-3
D: TRBD1
size: .
CDR3: CASSFGTGTPTDTQYF
DNA: TGTGCCAGCAGCTTCGGGACAGGGACCCCCACAGATACGCAGTATTTT

V: TRBV9
J: TRBJ2-5
D: TRBD2
size: once
CDR3: CASSPSGRAQETQYF
DNA: TGTGCCAGCAGCCCTAGCGGGAGAGCTCAAGAGACCCAGTACTTC

V: TRBV5-1
J: TRBJ2-7
D: .
size: .
CDR3: CASSPGSKAYEQYF
DNA: TGCGCCAGTTCGCCGGGGAGTAAAGCCTACGAGCAGTACTTC

V: TRBV4-1
J: TRBJ2-6
D: TRBD1
size: .
CDR3: CASSQDSMTGISSGANVLTF
DNA: TGCGCCAGCAGCCAAGATTCAATGACAGGGATTAGCTCTGGGGCCAACGTCCTGACTTTC

V: TRBV6-5
J: TRBJ2-1
D: TRBD2
size: .
CDR3: CASSLLSSGNHGEQFF
DNA: TGTGCCAGCAGTTTACTCTCTAGCGGGAATCATGGTGAGCAGTTCTTC

V: TRBV28
J: TRBJ1-5
D: .
size: .
CDR3: CASSLWRSTSNQPQHF
DNA: TGTGCCAGCAGTTTGTGGCGGTCAACTAGCAATCAGCCCCAGCATTTT

V: TRBV6-5
J: TRBJ1-1
D: TRBD1
size: .
CDR3: CASSSRTGNTEAFF
DNA: TGTGCCAGCAGTTCCCGGACAGGGAACACTGAAGCTTTCTTT

V: TRBV29-1
J: TRBJ1-2
D: TRBD1
size: .
CDR3: CSVDRDRVDGYTF
DNA: TGCAGCGTTGATCGGGACAGGGTGGATGGCTACACCTTC

V: TRBV2
J: TRBJ1-2
D: .
size: once
CDR3: CASRADSRSGYTF
DNA: TGTGCCAGCAGGGCGGACAGTAGAAGTGGCTACACCTTC

V: TRBV4-2
J: TRBJ2-1
D: .
size: .
CDR3: CASSQTFRDEQFF
DNA: TGTGCCAGCAGCCAAACGTTCAGGGATGAGCAGTTCTTC

V: TRBV27
J: TRBJ2-3
D: .
size: .
CDR3: CASRDGQSRTDTQYF
DNA: TGTGCCAGCAGAGATGGACAGAGTCGCACAGATACGCAGTATTTT

V: TRBV25-1
J: TRBJ2-2
D: TRBD1
size: .
CDR3: CATTNPGGPNTGELFF
DNA: TGTGCCACCACAAATCCAGGGGGCCCGAACACCGGGGAGCTGTTTTTT

V: TRBV11-2
J: TRBJ1-5
D: TRBD1
size: .
CDR3: CASSPSDRDSNQPQHF
DNA: TGTGCCAGCAGCCCCTCGGACAGGGATAGCAATCAGCCCCAGCATTTT

V: TRBV7-6
J: TRBJ2-5
D: TRBD2
size: few
CDR3: CASSLAGGTSGSYETQYF
DNA: TGTGCCAGCAGCTTAGCTGGGGGGACTAGCGGGAGTTATGAGACCCAGTACTTC

V: TRBV5-1
J: TRBJ2-7
D: .
size: .
CDR3: CASSKDNSYEQYF
DNA: TGCGCCAGCAGCAAGGACAACTCCTACGAGCAGTACTTC

V: TRBV11-3
J: TRBJ2-1
D: .
size: .
CDR3: CASSLDQFEQFF
DNA: TGTGCCAGCAGCTTAGATCAGTTTGAGCAGTTCTTC

V: TRBV6-1
J: TRBJ2-3
D: TRBD2
size: .
CDR3: CASSEVAGLSDTQYF
DNA: TGTGCCAGCAGTGAGGTAGCGGGACTTTCAGATACGCAGTATTTT

V: TRBV28
J: TRBJ2-2
D: TRBD2
size: .
CDR3: CASSRGLAGVSTGELFF
DNA: TGTGCCAGCAGCCGCGGACTAGCGGGAGTTAGCACCGGGGAGCTGTTTTTT

V: TRBV5-1
J: TRBJ2-2
D: TRBD1
size: .
CDR3: CASSSPGQGITGELFF
DNA: TGCGCCAGCAGCTCACCGGGACAGGGTATAACCGGGGAGCTGTTTTTT

V: TRBV7-2
J: TRBJ2-5
D: TRBD2
size: .
CDR3: CASSLTGGGRARETQYF
DNA: TGTGCCAGCAGCTTAACGGGGGGCGGGAGGGCCCGAGAGACCCAGTACTTC

V: TRBV19
J: TRBJ2-2
D: TRBD1
size: once
CDR3: CASSRRRQGPSTGELFF
DNA: TGTGCCAGTAGTAGAAGGAGACAGGGCCCTAGCACCGGGGAGCTGTTTTTT

V: TRBV27
J: TRBJ1-2
D: TRBD1
size: .
CDR3: CASSYSYRGPKGGYTF
DNA: TGTGCCAGCAGTTACTCCTACAGGGGGCCCAAGGGTGGCTACACCTTC

V: TRBV9
J: TRBJ2-3
D: TRBD1
size: .
CDR3: CASSVGLDRGLDTQYF
DNA: TGTGCCAGCAGCGTTGGACTGGACAGGGGCTTAGATACGCAGTATTTT

V: TRBV25-1
J: TRBJ1-5
D: TRBD1
size: .
CDR3: CASSGTGIFQPQHF
DNA: TGTGCCAGCAGCGGGACAGGGATCTTTCAGCCCCAGCATTTT

V: TRBV19
J: TRBJ2-2
D: TRBD2
size: .
CDR3: CASSIPSGRNPGELFF
DNA: TGTGCCAGTAGTATCCCTAGCGGGAGAAACCCCGGGGAGCTGTTTTTT

V: TRBV19
J: TRBJ2-5
D: .
size: .
CDR3: CASSPYGTRGETQYF
DNA: TGTGCCAGTAGTCCGTACGGGACGCGGGGAGAGACCCAGTACTTC

V: TRBV4-1
J: TRBJ2-7
D: .
size: .
CDR3: CASSQDPGPYEQYF
DNA: TGCGCCAGCAGCCAAGACCCAGGTCCCTACGAGCAGTACTTC

V: TRBV19
J: TRBJ2-7
D: TRBD1
size: once
CDR3: CASSNRGPYEQYF
DNA: TGTGCCAGTTCCAACAGGGGGCCCTACGAGCAGTACTTC

V: TRBV28
J: TRBJ1-4
D: .
size: .
CDR3: CASSLAEYNSEKLFF
DNA: TGTGCCAGCAGTTTAGCGGAGTATAACTCAGAAAAACTGTTTTTT

V: TRBV7-2
J: TRBJ1-3
D: .
size: .
CDR3: CASSPDTVDTIYF
DNA: TGTGCCAGCAGCCCAGACACGGTGGACACCATATATTTT

V: TRBV10-3
J: TRBJ2-7
D: TRBD1
size: once
CDR3: CAISESDRGWWEQYF
DNA: TGTGCCATCAGTGAGTCGGACAGGGGTTGGTGGGAGCAGTACTTC

V: TRBV19
J: TRBJ1-5
D: TRBD1
size: once
CDR3: CASSTLGQGQHF
DNA: TGTGCCAGTAGTACCCTGGGACAGGGCCAGCATTTT

V: TRBV27
J: TRBJ2-7
D: .
size: .
CDR3: CASSFGGSNPYEQYF
DNA: TGTGCCAGCAGTTTTGGCGGGTCGAACCCCTACGAGCAGTACTTC

V: TRBV6-6
J: TRBJ1-5
D: .
size: .
CDR3: CASSPTQAEPQHF
DNA: TGTGCCAGCAGTCCGACACAGGCTGAGCCCCAGCATTTT

V: TRBV9
J: TRBJ2-3
D: TRBD2
size: few
CDR3: CASSNTAGLAGGPSTDTQYF
DNA: TGTGCCAGCAGCAATACGGCGGGACTAGCGGGAGGGCCGAGCACAGATACGCAGTATTTT

V: TRBV7-8
J: TRBJ1-5
D: .
size: .
CDR3: CASSLVGTDSQPQHF
DNA: TGTGCCAGCAGCTTAGTTGGTACGGACAGTCAGCCCCAGCATTTT

V: TRBV2
J: TRBJ1-2
D: TRBD1
size: .
CDR3: CASNEQGAGGYTF
DNA: TGTGCCAGCAATGAACAGGGGGCGGGGGGCTACACCTTC

V: TRBV19
J: TRBJ1-5
D: TRBD1
size: .
CDR3: CASSLDRGRNQPQHF
DNA: TGTGCCAGTAGTTTGGACAGGGGGAGAAATCAGCCCCAGCATTTT

V: TRBV7-3
J: TRBJ2-1
D: TRBD2
size: .
CDR3: CASSSGLAGEQFF
DNA: TGTGCCAGCAGCTCGGGACTAGCGGGTGAGCAGTTCTTC

V: TRBV6-1
J: TRBJ2-7
D: .
size: .
CDR3: CASSEAARSYEQYF
DNA: TGTGCCAGCAGTGAAGCGGCTCGCTCCTACGAGCAGTACTTC

V: TRBV2
J: TRBJ2-5
D: TRBD1
size: .
CDR3: CASMGRDRQETQYF
DNA: TGTGCCAGCATGGGTAGGGACAGACAAGAGACCCAGTACTTC

V: TRBV27
J: TRBJ2-1
D: TRBD2
size: once
CDR3: CASSSGLAGLSYNEQFF
DNA: TGTGCCAGCAGTTCCGGTCTAGCGGGACTCTCCTACAATGAGCAGTTCTTC

V: TRBV6-6
J: TRBJ2-1
D: TRBD2
size: once
CDR3: CASSYSLAGNEQFF
DNA: TGTGCCAGCAGTTACTCACTAGCGGGCAATGAGCAGTTCTTC

V: TRBV6-5
J: TRBJ1-2
D: .
size: few
CDR3: CASSGTSYGYTF
DNA: TGTGCCAGCAGTGGGACAAGCTATGGCTACACCTTC

V: TRBV5-4
J: TRBJ2-2
D: .
size: .
CDR3: CASSPGIGGELFF
DNA: TGTGCCAGCAGCCCAGGTATCGGCGGGGAGCTGTTTTTT

V: TRBV10-3
J: TRBJ2-7
D: TRBD2
size: once
CDR3: CAIKGEGLGAYEQYF
DNA: TGTGCCATCAAAGGGGAGGGACTAGGGGCCTACGAGCAGTACTTC

V: TRBV28
J: TRBJ2-2
D: TRBD2
size: .
CDR3: CASRLTGLAGASGTGELFF
DNA: TGTGCCAGCAGGCTCACCGGACTAGCGGGAGCCTCGGGCACCGGGGAGCTGTTTTTT

V: TRBV5-6
J: TRBJ2-5
D: .
size: .
CDR3: CASSSTTGLETQYF
DNA: TGTGCCAGCAGCTCAACGACAGGTTTAGAGACCCAGTACTTC

V: TRBV9
J: TRBJ2-3
D: .
size: .
CDR3: CASSVVGQSDTQYF
DNA: TGTGCCAGCAGCGTAGTAGGACAGTCAGATACGCAGTATTTT

V: TRBV2
J: TRBJ2-1
D: TRBD2
size: .
CDR3: CASRLGLAGGDNEQFF
DNA: TGTGCCAGCAGGCTGGGACTAGCGGGAGGTGACAATGAGCAGTTCTTC

V: TRBV9
J: TRBJ2-1
D: .
size: .
CDR3: CASSVGTDAYNEQFF
DNA: TGTGCCAGCAGCGTAGGGACAGATGCTTACAATGAGCAGTTCTTC

V: TRBV28
J: TRBJ1-6
D: TRBD1
size: .
CDR3: CASSLDRDSSYNSPLHF
DNA: TGTGCCAGCAGCCTTGACAGGGATAGCTCCTATAATTCACCCCTCCACTTT